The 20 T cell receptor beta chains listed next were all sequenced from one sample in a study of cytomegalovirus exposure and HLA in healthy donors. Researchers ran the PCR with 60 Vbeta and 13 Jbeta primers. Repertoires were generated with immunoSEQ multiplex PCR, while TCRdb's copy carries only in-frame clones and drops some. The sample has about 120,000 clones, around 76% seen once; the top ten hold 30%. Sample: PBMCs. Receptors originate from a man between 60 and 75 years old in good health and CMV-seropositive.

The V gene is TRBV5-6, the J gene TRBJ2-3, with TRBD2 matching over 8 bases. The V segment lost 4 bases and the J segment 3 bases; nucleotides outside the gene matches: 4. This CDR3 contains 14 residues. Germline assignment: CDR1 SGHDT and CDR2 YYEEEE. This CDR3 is CASSVSGGTDTQYF. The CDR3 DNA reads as TGTGCCAGCAGCGTGTCGGGAGGGACAGATACGCAGTATTTT.

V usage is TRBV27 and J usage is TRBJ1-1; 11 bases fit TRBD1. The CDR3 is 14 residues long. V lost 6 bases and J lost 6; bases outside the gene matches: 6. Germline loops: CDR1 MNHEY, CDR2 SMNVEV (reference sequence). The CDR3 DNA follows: TGTGCCAGCAGGCGGGACAGGGGGTATGCTGAAGCTTTCTTT. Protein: CASRRDRGYAEAFF.

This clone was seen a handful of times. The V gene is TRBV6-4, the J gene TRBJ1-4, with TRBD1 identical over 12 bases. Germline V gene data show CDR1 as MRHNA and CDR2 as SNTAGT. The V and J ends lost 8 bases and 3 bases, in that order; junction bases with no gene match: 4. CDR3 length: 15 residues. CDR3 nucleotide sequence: TGTGCCAGCGGGACAGGGGGCTTGGCTAATGAAAAACTGTTTTTT. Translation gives CASGTGGLANEKLFF.

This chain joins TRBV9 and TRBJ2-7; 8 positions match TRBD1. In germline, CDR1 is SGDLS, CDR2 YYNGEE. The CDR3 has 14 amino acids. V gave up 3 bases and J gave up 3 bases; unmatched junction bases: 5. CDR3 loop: CASSAGDRNYEQYF. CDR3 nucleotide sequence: TGTGCCAGCAGCGCTGGGGACAGGAACTACGAGCAGTACTTC.

Here the CDR3 reads CASSAPKGGSNEQFF. CDR3 bases: TGTGCCAGCAGCGCCCCTAAGGGAGGGAGCAATGAGCAGTTCTTC. The genes are TRBV9 and TRBJ2-1, with 7 bases that match TRBD2. The V gene end was trimmed by 3 bases and the J gene end by 6 bases; junction bases not matched to a gene: 9. Per the germline V gene, CDR1 is SGDLS and CDR2 is YYNGEE. This CDR3 spans 15 amino acids.

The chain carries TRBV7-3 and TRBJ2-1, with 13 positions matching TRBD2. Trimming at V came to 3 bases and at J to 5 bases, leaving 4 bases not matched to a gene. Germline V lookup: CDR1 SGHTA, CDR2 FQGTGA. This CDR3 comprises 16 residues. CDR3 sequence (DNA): TGTGCCAGCAGCTTCACCGGGACTAGCGGGAACAATGAGCAGTTCTTC. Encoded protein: CASSFTGTSGNNEQFF.

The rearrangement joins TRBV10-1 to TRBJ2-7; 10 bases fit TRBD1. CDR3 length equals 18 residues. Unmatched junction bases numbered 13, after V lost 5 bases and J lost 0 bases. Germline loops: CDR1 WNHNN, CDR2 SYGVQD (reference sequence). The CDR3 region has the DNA TGCGCCAGCAGTAATTCACCGGGACAGGGGTCTTACTCCTACGAGCAGTACTTC. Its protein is CASSNSPGQGSYSYEQYF.

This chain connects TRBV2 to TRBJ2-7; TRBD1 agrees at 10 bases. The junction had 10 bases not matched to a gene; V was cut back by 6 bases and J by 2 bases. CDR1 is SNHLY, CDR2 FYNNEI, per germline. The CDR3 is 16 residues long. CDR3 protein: CASRAMGQGPTYEQYF. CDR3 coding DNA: TGTGCCAGCAGAGCGATGGGACAGGGGCCCACCTACGAGCAGTACTTC.

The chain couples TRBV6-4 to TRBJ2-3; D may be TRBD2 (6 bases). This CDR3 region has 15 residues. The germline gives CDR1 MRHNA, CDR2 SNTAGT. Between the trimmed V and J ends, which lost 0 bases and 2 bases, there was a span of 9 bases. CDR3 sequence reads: CASSDSGGVTDTQYF. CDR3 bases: TGTGCCAGCAGTGACTCTGGAGGGGTCACAGATACGCAGTATTTT.

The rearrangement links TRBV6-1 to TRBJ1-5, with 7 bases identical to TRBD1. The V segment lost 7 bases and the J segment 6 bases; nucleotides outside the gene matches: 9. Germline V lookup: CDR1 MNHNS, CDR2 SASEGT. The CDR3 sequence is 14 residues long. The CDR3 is CASTQEQGLQPQHF. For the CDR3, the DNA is TGTGCCAGCACCCAAGAACAGGGGCTTCAGCCCCAGCATTTT.

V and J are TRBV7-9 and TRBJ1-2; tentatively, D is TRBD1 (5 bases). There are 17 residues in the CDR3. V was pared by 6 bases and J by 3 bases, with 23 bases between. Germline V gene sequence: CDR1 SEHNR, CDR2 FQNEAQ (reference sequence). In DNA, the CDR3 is TGTGCCAGCAGACCTATCTTGGGACCGGGGGTCGACTATGGCTACACCTTC. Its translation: CASRPILGPGVDYGYTF.

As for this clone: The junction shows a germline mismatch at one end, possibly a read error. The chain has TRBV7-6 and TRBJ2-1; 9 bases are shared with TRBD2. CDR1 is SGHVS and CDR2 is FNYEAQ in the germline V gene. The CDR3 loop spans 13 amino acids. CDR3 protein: CASSLAGLNEQFF. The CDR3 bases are TGTGCCAGCAGCCTAGCGGGGCTCAATGAGCAGTTCTTC.

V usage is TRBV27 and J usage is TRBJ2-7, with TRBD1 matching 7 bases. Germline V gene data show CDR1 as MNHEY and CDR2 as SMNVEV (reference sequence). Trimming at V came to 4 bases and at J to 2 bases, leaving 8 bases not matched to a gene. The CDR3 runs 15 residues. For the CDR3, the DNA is TGTGCCAGCAGTTCTCCGGGACAGACAACCTACGAGCAGTACTTC. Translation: CASSSPGQTTYEQYF.

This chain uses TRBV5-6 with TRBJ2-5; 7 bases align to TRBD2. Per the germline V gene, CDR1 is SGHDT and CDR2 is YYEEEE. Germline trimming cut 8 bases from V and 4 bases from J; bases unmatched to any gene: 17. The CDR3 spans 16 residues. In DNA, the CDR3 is TGTGCCAGTTCTAATGAGGTCTATGGGGGGGGAGAGACCCAGTACTTC. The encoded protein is CASSNEVYGGGETQYF.

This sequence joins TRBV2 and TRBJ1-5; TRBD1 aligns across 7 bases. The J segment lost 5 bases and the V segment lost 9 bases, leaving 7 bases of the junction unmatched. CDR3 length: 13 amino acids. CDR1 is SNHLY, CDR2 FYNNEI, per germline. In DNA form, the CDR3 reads TGTGCCAGTCACCGGGACAGAGATCAGCCCCAGCATTTT. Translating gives CASHRDRDQPQHF.

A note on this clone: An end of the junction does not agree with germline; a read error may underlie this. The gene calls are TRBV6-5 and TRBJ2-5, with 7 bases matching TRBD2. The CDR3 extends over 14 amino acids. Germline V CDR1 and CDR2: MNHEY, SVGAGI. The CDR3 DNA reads TGTGCCAGTAGTTACGGCCCTCCGGGGGGGACCCAGTACTTC. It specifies CASSYGPPGGTQYF.

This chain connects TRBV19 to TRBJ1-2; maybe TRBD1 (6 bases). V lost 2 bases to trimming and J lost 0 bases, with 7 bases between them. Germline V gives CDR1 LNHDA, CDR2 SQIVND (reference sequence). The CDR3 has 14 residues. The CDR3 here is CASSIPGANYGYTF. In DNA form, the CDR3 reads TGTGCCAGTAGTATACCAGGGGCTAACTATGGCTACACCTTC.

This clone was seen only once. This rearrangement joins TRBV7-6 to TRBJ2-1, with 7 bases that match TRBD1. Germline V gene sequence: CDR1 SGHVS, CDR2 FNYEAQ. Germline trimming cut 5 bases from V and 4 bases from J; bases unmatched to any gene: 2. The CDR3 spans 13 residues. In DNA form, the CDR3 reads TGTGCCAGCAGCCGGGACAGATACAATGAGCAGTTCTTC. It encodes CASSRDRYNEQFF.

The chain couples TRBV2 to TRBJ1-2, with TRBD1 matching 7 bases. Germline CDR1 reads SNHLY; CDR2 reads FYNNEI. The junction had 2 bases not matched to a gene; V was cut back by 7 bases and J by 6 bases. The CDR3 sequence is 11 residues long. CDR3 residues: CASTRGDGYTF. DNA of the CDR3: TGTGCCAGCACCAGGGGGGATGGCTACACCTTC.

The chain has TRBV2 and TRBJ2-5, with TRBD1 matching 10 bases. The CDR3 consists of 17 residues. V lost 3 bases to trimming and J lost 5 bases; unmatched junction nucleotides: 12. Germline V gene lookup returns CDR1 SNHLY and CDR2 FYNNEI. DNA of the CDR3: TGTGCCAGCAGTGATATCGGTGGGGGACAGGGGTTCGAGACCCAGTACTTC. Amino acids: CASSDIGGGQGFETQYF.